These T cell receptor beta chains were read from a single sample in a study of cytomegalovirus exposure and HLA in healthy donors. TCRdb's table, derived via immunoSEQ multiplex PCR, lists solely in-frame clones and lacks some. The sample carries 180,000 or so clones, approximately 67% recorded once. Sequencing was done on a sample of PBMCs. All receptors derive from a man aged 35-49 years in good health and CMV-seronegative. CDR3s include the opening cysteine and the closing phenylalanine or tryptophan. Fields, in order: V gene, clone size, J gene, D gene, CDR3 DNA, CDR3 protein. A D gene is named only where the DNA matches it firmly. Expanded clones are given a class, and other clones once, few, many or no size at all.

>TRBV9|.|TRBJ1-3|.
TGTGCCAGCAGCGTAGATCACTATCCTGGAAACACCATATATTTT
CASSVDHYPGNTIYF
>TRBV5-4|.|TRBJ2-3|TRBD2
TGTGCCAGCGGGTTACTTCGGGCGGGAGTTGACACAGATACGCAGTATTTT
CASGLLRAGVDTDTQYF
>TRBV7-3|few|TRBJ2-5|TRBD2
TGTGCCAGCAGCCCCGGACTAGCCGGGGAGACCCAGTACTTC
CASSPGLAGETQYF
>TRBV9|.|TRBJ2-7|TRBD1
TGTGCCAGCAGCGTAGAGCAGGGGACAGGGGTGAGGCAGTACTTC
CASSVEQGTGVRQYF
>TRBV7-9|.|TRBJ2-5|TRBD1
TGTGCCAGCAGCCCCAGACAGGGAGAGACCCAGTACTTC
CASSPRQGETQYF
>TRBV15|.|TRBJ2-2|TRBD1
TGTGCCACCAGCAGAAACCCGTTGGGGACAGGGATCACCGGGGAGCTGTTTTTT
CATSRNPLGTGITGELFF
>TRBV2|.|TRBJ1-1|TRBD1
TGTGCCAGCAGCTTTGACAGGGGAGGAGTCTCTGAAGCTTTCTTT
CASSFDRGGVSEAFF
>TRBV19|.|TRBJ2-1|TRBD1
TGTGCCAGTAACCCGGGACAGCTAAAAAATGAGCAGTTCTTC
CASNPGQLKNEQFF
>TRBV6-1|.|TRBJ2-7|.
TGTGCCAGCAGGAGACAGGACTCCTACGAGCAGTACTTC
CASRRQDSYEQYF
>TRBV7-9|few|TRBJ2-5|TRBD2
TGTGCCAGCAGCTCTAGCGGCCAAGAGACCCAGTACTTC
CASSSSGQETQYF
>TRBV18|.|TRBJ2-7|.
TGTGCCAGCTCACCCCCACGAGGGTACGAGCAGTACTTC
CASSPPRGYEQYF